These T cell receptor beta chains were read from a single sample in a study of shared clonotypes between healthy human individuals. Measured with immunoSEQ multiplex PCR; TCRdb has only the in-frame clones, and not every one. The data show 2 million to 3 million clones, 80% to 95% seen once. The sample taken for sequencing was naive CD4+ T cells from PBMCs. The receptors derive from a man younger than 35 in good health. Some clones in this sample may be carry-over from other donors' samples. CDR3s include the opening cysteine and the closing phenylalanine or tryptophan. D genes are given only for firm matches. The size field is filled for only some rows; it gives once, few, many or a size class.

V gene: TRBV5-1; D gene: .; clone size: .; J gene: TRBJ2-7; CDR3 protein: CASSLGDGAYEQYF; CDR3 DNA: TGCGCCAGCAGCTTGGGGGACGGCGCCTACGAGCAGTACTTC
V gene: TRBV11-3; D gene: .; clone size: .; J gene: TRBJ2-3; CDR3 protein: CASSLGTGITDTQYF; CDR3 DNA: TGTGCCAGCAGCTTAGGGACCGGAATCACAGATACGCAGTATTTT
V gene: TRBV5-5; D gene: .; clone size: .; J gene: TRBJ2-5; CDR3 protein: CASTRGWGEETQYF; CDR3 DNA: TGTGCCAGCACCCGGGGGTGGGGCGAAGAGACCCAGTACTTC
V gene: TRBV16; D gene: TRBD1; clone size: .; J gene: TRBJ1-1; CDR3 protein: CASSPGQENTEAFF; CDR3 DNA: TGTGCCAGCAGCCCGGGACAGGAGAACACTGAAGCTTTCTTT
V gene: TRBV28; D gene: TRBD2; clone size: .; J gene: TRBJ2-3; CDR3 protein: CASSLGRASGRFREDTQYF; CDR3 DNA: TGTGCCAGCAGTTTAGGGAGGGCGAGCGGGAGGTTCAGGGAAGATACGCAGTATTTT
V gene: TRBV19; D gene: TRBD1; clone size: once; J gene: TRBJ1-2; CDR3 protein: CASIAGTGGAWGGYTF; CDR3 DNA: TGTGCCAGTATCGCCGGGACAGGGGGCGCCTGGGGTGGCTACACCTTC
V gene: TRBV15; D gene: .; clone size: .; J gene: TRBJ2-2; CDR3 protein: CATSREQVDTGELFF; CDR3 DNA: TGTGCCACCAGCAGAGAACAGGTAGACACCGGGGAGCTGTTTTTT
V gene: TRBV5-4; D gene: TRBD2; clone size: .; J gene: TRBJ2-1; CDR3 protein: CASSPQGREGYNEQFF; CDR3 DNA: TGTGCCAGCAGCCCGCAGGGGCGGGAGGGATACAATGAGCAGTTCTTC
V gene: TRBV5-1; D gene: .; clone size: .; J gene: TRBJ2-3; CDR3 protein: CASSLARPDTDTQYF; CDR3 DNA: TGCGCCAGCAGCTTGGCTAGACCTGACACAGATACGCAGTATTTT
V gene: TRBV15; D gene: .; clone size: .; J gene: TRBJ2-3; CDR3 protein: CATTRGTTDTQYF; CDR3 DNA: TGTGCCACCACGAGGGGAACCACAGATACGCAGTATTTT
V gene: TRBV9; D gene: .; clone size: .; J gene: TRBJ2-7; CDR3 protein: CASSPQYDSYEQYF; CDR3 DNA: TGTGCCAGCAGCCCCCAGTACGACAGCTACGAGCAGTACTTC
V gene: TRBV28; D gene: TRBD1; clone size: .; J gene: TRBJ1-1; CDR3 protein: CASSRTRGQGPMNTEAFF; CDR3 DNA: TGTGCCAGCAGCCGGACCCGGGGACAGGGTCCCATGAACACTGAAGCTTTCTTT
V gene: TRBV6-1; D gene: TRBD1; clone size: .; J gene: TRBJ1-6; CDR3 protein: CATKKTGSPLHF; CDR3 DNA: TGTGCCACCAAAAAGACAGGGTCACCCCTCCACTTT
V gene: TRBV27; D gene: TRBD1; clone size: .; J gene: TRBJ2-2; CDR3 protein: CASSFQQGYTGELFF; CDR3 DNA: TGTGCCAGCAGTTTCCAACAGGGGTATACCGGGGAGCTGTTTTTT
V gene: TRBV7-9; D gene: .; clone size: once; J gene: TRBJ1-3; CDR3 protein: CASSLLGGGGNTIYF; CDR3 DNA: TGTGCCAGCAGCTTATTAGGGGGTGGTGGAAACACCATATATTTT